The rows below give T cell receptor beta chains drawn from one sample of a study of T-cell reconstitution after alpha-beta-depleted transplantation in children. TCRdb called the PCR reads again in MiXCR, with one record for every CDR3 protein. The profile shows under 250,000 distinct CDR3 sequences, over 15% of them singletons. The sample consisted of PBMCs, mostly from graft donor cells, taken 360 days after TCRalphabeta/CD19-depleted stem cell transplant. The receptors originated from a male patient aged 2 to 10 who had a stem cell transplant for acute lymphoblastic leukemia, so the T cells may come from the graft donor. Both conserved end residues are part of each CDR3. The D gene is left open where the match is weak. Clone size appears in some rows only: once, few, many, or a class for an expanded clone.

clone_size	j_call	v_call	d_call	cdr3_length	cdr3_aa	cdr3_nt
.	TRBJ2-1	TRBV4-2	TRBD2	17	CASSSAQRAGGYNEQFF	TGTGCCAGCAGCTCCGCCCAACGAGCGGGAGGGTACAATGAGCAGTTCTTC
few	TRBJ2-1	TRBV27	.	18	CASSTGWEWQGAHNEQFF	TGTGCCAGCAGTACCGGTTGGGAGTGGCAGGGTGCTCACAATGAGCAGTTCTTC
few	TRBJ1-5	TRBV19	.	15	CASSAPGPYNQPQHF	TGTGCCAGTAGTGCCCCCGGGCCGTACAATCAGCCCCAGCATTTT
few	TRBJ1-1	TRBV5-5	.	13	CASSLSWTAEAFF	TGTGCCAGCAGCTTGTCATGGACAGCTGAAGCTTTCTTT
.	TRBJ1-1	TRBV7-2	.	16	CASSLMRGLPNTEAFF	TGTGCCAGCAGCTTAATGAGGGGCCTTCCGAACACTGAAGCTTTCTTT
few	TRBJ2-3	TRBV6-2/TRBV6-3	.	14	CASSYREIGDTQYF	TGTGCCAGCAGTTATCGGGAAATAGGAGATACGCAGTATTTT
.	TRBJ2-1	TRBV5-1	TRBD2	15	CASSRGGSSYNEQFF	TGCGCCAGCAGCCGGGGGGGGAGCTCCTACAATGAGCAGTTCTTC
.	TRBJ2-7	TRBV3-1	TRBD1	14	CASSLQGLNNEQYF	TGTGCCAGCAGTTTACAGGGGCTGAACAACGAGCAGTACTTC
.	TRBJ2-7	TRBV12-3/TRBV12-4	.	14	CASSLAGVLWEQYF	TGTGCCAGCAGTTTAGCCGGGGTTCTGTGGGAGCAGTACTTC
many	TRBJ1-1	TRBV7-6	.	13	CASSLGGDTEAFF	TGTGCCAGCAGCTTAGGGGGGGACACTGAAGCTTTCTTT
few	TRBJ1-6	TRBV20-1	.	18	CSAPRTGSQSSYNSPLHF	TGCAGTGCTCCCCGGACCGGGTCTCAAAGCTCCTATAATTCACCCCTCCACTTT
few	TRBJ1-1	TRBV20-1	TRBD1	14	CSARIHRGNTEAFF	TGCAGTGCTAGGATACACAGGGGGAACACTGAAGCTTTCTTT
many	TRBJ1-1	TRBV15	.	16	CATSRDRAGMNTEAFF	TGTGCCACCAGCAGAGATCGGGCAGGGATGAACACTGAAGCTTTCTTT
many	TRBJ2-2	TRBV12-3/TRBV12-4	.	14	CASSSGSNTGELFF	TGTGCCAGCAGTTCCGGATCGAACACCGGGGAGCTGTTTTTT
few	TRBJ2-2	TRBV4-1	.	22	CASSQEAESIVDGREATGELFF	TGCGCCAGCAGCCAAGAAGCCGAAAGCATTGTCGACGGCAGGGAGGCAACCGGGGAGCTGTTTTTT
few	TRBJ1-3	TRBV4-3	.	14	CASSLRGGGNTIYF	TGCGCCAGCAGCCTTAGGGGAGGAGGAAACACCATATATTTT
.	TRBJ1-2	TRBV29-1	.	13	CSVDEGLDYGYTF	TGCAGCGTTGACGAAGGGTTAGACTATGGCTACACCTTC
.	TRBJ2-1	TRBV6-2/TRBV6-3	.	13	CASSYSKSREQFF	TGTGCCAGCAGTTACTCGAAATCGAGGGAGCAGTTCTTC
few	TRBJ2-3	TRBV11-2	TRBD2	16	CASSLDRGGNADTQYF	TGTGCCAGCAGCCTAGACCGGGGGGGCAACGCAGATACGCAGTATTTT
.	TRBJ1-5	TRBV19	TRBD1	15	CASKLGTGLNQPQHF	TGTGCCAGTAAATTGGGGACAGGGCTCAATCAGCCCCAGCATTTT
few	TRBJ2-2	TRBV2	.	16	CASSVGLPANTGELFF	TGTGCCAGCAGTGTGGGACTGCCCGCGAACACCGGGGAGCTGTTTTTT
.	TRBJ1-1	TRBV5-6	TRBD1	16	CASSLDRGRFNTEAFF	TGTGCCAGCAGCTTGGACAGGGGGCGATTCAACACTGAAGCTTTCTTT
.	TRBJ2-7	TRBV20-1	.	13	CSARDRESHEQYF	TGCAGTGCTAGAGATAGAGAATCCCACGAGCAGTACTTC
few	TRBJ2-2	TRBV7-8	TRBD2	16	CASSPTSVSNTGELFF	TGTGCCAGCAGCCCGACTAGCGTCTCGAACACCGGGGAGCTGTTTTTT
.	TRBJ2-1	TRBV5-4	TRBD1	14	CASSLRGQGNEQFF	TGTGCCAGCAGCTTAAGGGGGCAAGGCAATGAGCAGTTCTTC
.	TRBJ1-4	TRBV20-1	.	15	CSARGPGRTNEKLFF	TGCAGTGCTAGGGGACCGGGACGAACTAATGAAAAACTGTTTTTT
many	TRBJ1-2	TRBV24-1	.	12	CATSDRQYGYTF	TGTGCCACCAGTGACAGGCAGTATGGCTACACCTTC
few	TRBJ2-5	TRBV5-1	TRBD1	15	CASAPQGQAQETQYF	TGCGCCAGCGCACCCCAAGGACAGGCACAAGAGACCCAGTACTTC
many	TRBJ2-1	TRBV2	TRBD2	17	CASSEGGLAGRYNEQFF	TGTGCCAGCAGTGAAGGAGGACTAGCGGGGCGATACAATGAGCAGTTCTTC
few	TRBJ2-7	TRBV10-3	TRBD1	14	CAISVQGAAYEQYF	TGTGCCATCTCGGTTCAGGGGGCGGCTTACGAGCAGTACTTC
.	TRBJ2-5	TRBV3-1	TRBD2	15	CASSGLAGFQETQYF	TGTGCCAGCTCGGGACTAGCGGGATTCCAAGAGACCCAGTACTTC
many	TRBJ2-5	TRBV20-1	TRBD2	13	CSARTSGQETQYF	TGCAGTGCTAGAACTAGCGGTCAAGAGACCCAGTACTTC
few	TRBJ2-7	TRBV4-3	.	14	CASSQDLKGYEQYF	TGCGCCAGCAGCCAAGATCTAAAGGGCTACGAGCAGTACTTC
few	TRBJ1-2	TRBV5-4	.	14	CASSSTATNYGYTF	TGTGCCAGCAGCTCGACAGCAACTAACTATGGCTACACCTTC
.	TRBJ2-2	TRBV4-3	.	15	CASSQGDTYTGELFF	TGCGCCAGCAGCCAAGGGGACACATACACCGGGGAGCTGTTTTTT
few	TRBJ2-2	TRBV12-5	.	13	CASVRGNTGELFF	TGTGCTAGTGTCCGGGGGAACACCGGGGAGCTGTTTTTT
.	TRBJ2-5	TRBV2	TRBD1	15	CASSDLGQGMETQYF	TGTGCCAGCAGCGACCTGGGACAGGGCATGGAGACCCAGTACTTC
few	TRBJ1-2	TRBV10-3	TRBD1	15	CAITADRAVLDGYTF	TGTGCCATCACCGCGGACAGGGCAGTCCTCGATGGCTACACCTTC
few	TRBJ2-7	TRBV3-1	TRBD1	17	CASSLVPGQGISYEQYF	TGTGCCAGCAGCCTCGTCCCGGGACAGGGCATTTCCTACGAGCAGTACTTC
few	TRBJ1-1	TRBV10-3	.	11	CAISEGIRVVF	TGTGCCATCAGTGAGGGGATCCGGGTTGTCTTT
.	TRBJ2-1	TRBV30	TRBD2	11	CAWSGPSGQFF	TGTGCCTGGAGCGGCCCTAGCGGTCAGTTCTTC
few	TRBJ1-3	TRBV6-2/TRBV6-3	.	13	CASRLDSGNTIYF	TGTGCCAGCAGACTCGACTCTGGAAACACCATATATTTT
few	TRBJ2-5	TRBV3-1	TRBD2	16	CASSQELAGGRETQYF	TGTGCCAGCAGCCAAGAACTAGCGGGGGGCCGGGAGACCCAGTACTTC
.	TRBJ2-3	TRBV3-1	TRBD2	17	CASSQDLLAGATDTQYF	TGTGCCAGCAGCCAAGATCTTCTAGCGGGGGCCACAGATACGCAGTATTTT
many	TRBJ2-7	TRBV9	TRBD1	14	CASSRDSYSYEQYF	TGTGCCAGCAGCCGGGACAGCTACTCCTACGAGCAGTACTTC
.	TRBJ1-1	TRBV25-1	.	17	CASSEYRGRGSDNEAFF	TGTGCCAGCAGTGAATATCGGGGGCGAGGATCTGATAATGAAGCTTTCTTT
.	TRBJ2-7	TRBV6-6	.	11	CASSPGHEQYF	TGTGCCAGCAGTCCCGGTCACGAGCAGTACTTC